The sample holds many counts of the clone carrying this T cell receptor (beta chain). The data are from a study of T-cell reconstitution after alpha-beta-depleted transplantation in children. Construction of the TCRbeta library involved unique molecular identifiers. TCRdb re-derived calls from the PCR reads in MiXCR, one entry per CDR3 protein. The repertoire holds some 200,000 distinct CDR3 sequences, with approximately 9.7% as singletons. V was clipped by 1 base and J by 9 bases; unmatched bases: 8. CDR1 and CDR2 (germline): SGHAT, FQNNGV. This CDR3 has 15 amino acids. The source was PBMCs from the stem cell graft donor, collected from the stem cell graft. The TCR was taken from a human donor who donated a stem cell graft to a child with SCID. The chain is built from TRBV11-2 and TRBJ2-2; 7 bases are shared with TRBD1. The CDR3 DNA reads TGTGCCAGCAGCTTAGGAGACAGGGCCCCAAGGGAGCTGTTTTTT. Protein product: CASSLGDRAPRELFF. Full variable domain (rest looked up from reference TRBV11-2 and TRBJ2-2): EAGVAQSPRYKIIEKRQSVAFWCNPISGHATLYWYQQILGQGPKLLIQFQNNGVVDDSQLPKDRFSAERLKGVDSTLKIQPAKLEDSAVYLCASSLGDRAPRELFFGEGSRLTVL.